This T cell receptor (beta chain) was sequenced for a study of control samples from healthy donors and cancer patients. The CDR3 length is 17 residues. Trimming at V came to 7 bases and at J to 2 bases, leaving 15 bases not matched to a gene. CDR1 is LNHDA and CDR2 is SQIVND in the germline V gene (reference sequence). Assay: immunoSEQ multiplex PCR; the TCRdb copy retains only in-frame clones and omits some. The sample lists 100,000 or so clones; about 83% were seen once. The chain employs TRBV19 and TRBJ1-1, with TRBD1 matching 8 bases. The sequence was obtained from a woman aged 50 to 60 in good health. What was sequenced was blood. The CDR3 DNA reads TGTGCCAGTACCAAGAGGGCGCAGGGGGCCAAAAACACTGAAGCTTTCTTT. This codes for CASTKRAQGAKNTEAFF.